The clone carrying this TCR beta chain was counted many times. Using a CD8+CD4-CCR7+CD45RA+ phenotype, naive CD8 T cells were sorted. These data come from a study of molecular identifiers for immune sequencing clone quantification. Trimming removed 4 bases from V and 2 bases from J, with 11 bases in between. The CDR3 consists of 14 residues. Germline V gene sequence: CDR1 SNHLY, CDR2 FYNNEI. TCRdb processed the PCR reads anew with MiXCR; each CDR3 protein has one entry. The sample contains about 640,000 distinct CDR3 sequences, 15% to 20% of which appear only once. This chain links TRBV2 with TRBJ2-5; unclear D gene. Sequenced input: naive CD8+ T cells from blood, with Jurkat cell RNA spiked in. As for subset: FACS-sorted CD8+CD4-CCR7+CD45RA+ naive T cells. This clonotype originated in a human donor in good health. Some libraries in this study had Jurkat cell RNA spiked in. The DNA for the CDR3 is TGTGCCAGCAGTGCCTGGGAAGAACAAGAGACCCAGTACTTC. Encoded protein: CASSAWEEQETQYF. Using reference TRBV2 and TRBJ2-5 for the parts outside the CDR3, the full variable domain is EPEVTQTPSHQVTQMGQEVILRCVPISNHLYFYWYRQILGQKVEFLVSFYNNEISEKSEIFDDQFSVERPDGSNFTLKIRSTKLEDSAMYFCASSAWEEQETQYFGPGTRLLVL.